Listed here is a single T cell receptor beta chain. Its antigen is still unknown. CDR1 is LNHDA, CDR2 SQIVND, per germline (reference sequence). The CDR3 runs to 14 residues. J was trimmed by 7 bases and V by 9 bases; bases with no gene match: 9. The sample is drawn from a study of cytomegalovirus exposure and HLA in healthy donors. Background on the study: Around 80 million unique TCR sequences came from HLA-typed donors in an early release. General study points: In most subjects, TCR beta sequences reportedly gave accurate predictions of HLA-A and HLA-B alleles. In all likelihood, a cluster of highly shared sequence variants was a sequencing artifact. In a later analysis, most CMV-associated TCR beta chains appeared HLA-restricted.

The PCR employed 60 Vbeta primers together with 13 Jbeta primers. The protocol was immunoSEQ multiplex PCR, while the TCRdb copy is restricted to in-frame clones and leaves out a portion. The table includes around 64,000 clones, about 84% detected once. This sequence was found in a man between 18 and 29 years old in good health and CMV-seropositive. The material sequenced was PBMCs. The rearrangement links TRBV19 to TRBJ1-6; 7 positions match TRBD1. CDR3 nucleotides: TGTGCCAGCAAAGGGGGCGCCGGAAATTCACCCCTCCACTTT. Amino acid sequence: CASKGGAGNSPLHF.